This T cell receptor (beta chain) was captured by sequencing in a study of blood T cell repertoires in COVID-19. Across the whole study: From T cells, B-cell-depleted T cells, or PBMCs came the material, which was cDNA or gDNA.

Methods used by the authors: How many nucleated cells were present was estimated from reference gene primer amplification. The assay was immunoSEQ multiplex PCR, and TCRdb's table has in-frame clones only and misses some. V and J calls and clone size are those listed in that table; D and trimming were worked out from the DNA. The repertoire holds approximately 92,000 clones, about four fifths seen once, with around 2% in the top ten. Germline V gene data show CDR1 as SNHLY and CDR2 as FYNNEI. V shed 3 bases and J shed 4 bases, with 6 bases lying between them. CDR3 length: 12 residues. The sequence derives from a man in his 70s with active or convalescent COVID-19. The source material was peripheral blood. The chain uses TRBV2 and TRBJ1-2, with D unclear. CDR3 in DNA: TGTGCCAGCAGTGACTTATTCTATGGCTACACCTTC. Protein: CASSDLFYGYTF.